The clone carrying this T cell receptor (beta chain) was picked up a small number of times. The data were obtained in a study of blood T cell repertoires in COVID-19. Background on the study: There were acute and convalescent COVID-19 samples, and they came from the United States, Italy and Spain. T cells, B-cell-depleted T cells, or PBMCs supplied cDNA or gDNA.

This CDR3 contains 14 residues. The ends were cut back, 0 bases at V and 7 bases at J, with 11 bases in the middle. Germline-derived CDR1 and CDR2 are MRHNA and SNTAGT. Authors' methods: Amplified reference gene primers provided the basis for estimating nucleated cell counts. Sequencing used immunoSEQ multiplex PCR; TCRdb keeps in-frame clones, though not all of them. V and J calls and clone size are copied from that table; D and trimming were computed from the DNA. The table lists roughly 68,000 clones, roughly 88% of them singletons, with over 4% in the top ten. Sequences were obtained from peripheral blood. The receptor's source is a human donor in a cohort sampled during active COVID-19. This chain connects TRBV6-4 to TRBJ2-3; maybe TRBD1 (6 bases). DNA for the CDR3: TGTGCCAGCAGTGACTCGCCAGGGGCAAATACGCAGTATTTT. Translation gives CASSDSPGANTQYF.